The 30 T cell receptor beta chains below come from one sample, sequenced in a study of blood T cell repertoires in COVID-19. The protocol was immunoSEQ multiplex PCR, while the TCRdb copy is restricted to in-frame clones and leaves out a portion. The table includes a few hundred thousand clones, 85% to 90% detected once. Sequenced: peripheral blood. Source of these receptors: a woman aged 55-69 years with COVID-19, enrolled during active disease.

V and J are TRBV6-5 and TRBJ2-7, with D maybe TRBD1 (5 bases). V lost 2 bases and J 3 bases, leaving 11 bases between the germline ends. The CDR3 contains 14 residues. Looked up from germline, CDR1 is MNHEY and CDR2 is SVGAGI. The CDR3 protein is CASSYRGRDYEQYF. The CDR3 nucleotides read TGTGCCAGCAGTTACAGGGGCAGGGACTACGAGCAGTACTTC.

This clone was seen just once. The J gene is TRBJ2-2, the V gene TRBV29-1, with D perhaps TRBD2 (5 bases). The CDR3 is 14 residues long. Germline CDR1 is SQVTM and CDR2 is ANQGSEA. Trimming took 3 bases from V and 1 from J, leaving 9 bases between them. CDR3 protein: CSVDRAGNTGELFF. In DNA form, the CDR3 reads TGCAGCGTTGATCGGGCGGGGAACACCGGGGAGCTGTTTTTT.

The chain joins TRBV29-1 to TRBJ2-7; 9 nucleotides match TRBD2. Trimming cost V 7 bases and J 4 bases; bases outside gene matches: 5. Looked up from germline, CDR1 is SQVTM and CDR2 is ANQGSEA. This CDR3 comprises 12 residues. The CDR3 loop is CSASGRRYEQYF. CDR3 DNA: TGCAGCGCGAGCGGGAGGCGGTACGAGCAGTACTTC.

This clone appeared a few times. The chain uses TRBV28 and TRBJ1-1; D is ambiguous. This CDR3 contains 12 residues. V shed 3 bases and J shed 8 bases, with 10 bases lying between them. Germline CDR1 reads MDHEN; CDR2 reads SYDVKM. As DNA, the CDR3 is TGTGCCAGCAGTTTGTCGTTATTAGAAGCTTTCTTT. Its translation: CASSLSLLEAFF.

The genes are TRBV3-1 (or the pseudogene TRBV3-2) and TRBJ2-1; 13 bases line up with TRBD2. CDR1 LGHDT and CDR2 YNNKEL come from the germline V gene (reference sequence). V gave up 1 base and J gave up 9 bases; unmatched junction bases: 6. The length of the CDR3 is 16 residues. The CDR3 region has the DNA TGTGCCAGCAGCCAAGCACTAGCGGGAGGGCCCGTTGAGCAGTTCTTC. Its protein is CASSQALAGGPVEQFF.

The table lists this clone with a few counts. The rearrangement uses TRBV7-3 and TRBJ2-2; 7 bases align to TRBD2. The J segment lost 0 bases and the V segment lost 4 bases, leaving 5 bases of the junction unmatched. The CDR3 has 16 residues. Looked up from germline, CDR1 is SGHTA and CDR2 is FQGTGA. Here the CDR3 reads CASSSAGISNTGELFF. As DNA, the CDR3 is TGTGCCAGCAGCTCAGCGGGGATTTCGAACACCGGGGAGCTGTTTTTT.

V usage is TRBV7-9 and J usage is TRBJ2-7, with a tentative D call TRBD1 (6 bases). The V end lost 5 bases, the J end lost 7 bases, and 21 bases lay between the germline ends. The CDR3 has 15 amino acids. CDR1 and CDR2 from the germline V gene are SEHNR and FQNEAQ (reference sequence). This CDR3 reads CASSQTDRRAGEQYF. The CDR3 DNA reads TGTGCCAGCAGCCAAACTGACAGGCGGGCCGGGGAGCAGTACTTC.

About this clone: Different DNA sequences within this sample yield the same CDR3. This chain links TRBV6-5 with TRBJ1-2; 7 positions match TRBD1. The CDR3 has 12 residues. Trimming cost V 8 bases and J 1 base; bases outside gene matches: 1. Germline V gene data show CDR1 as MNHEY and CDR2 as SVGAGI. The CDR3 DNA reads as TGTGCCAGCCGGGACAGTAACTATGGCTACACCTTC. As protein: CASRDSNYGYTF.

The J gene is TRBJ2-2, the V gene TRBV7-2; a weak D match, TRBD2 (6 bases). CDR1 is SGHTA and CDR2 is FQGNSA in the germline V gene. Between the trimmed V and J ends, which lost 2 bases and 6 bases, there was a span of 22 bases. The CDR3 has 18 residues. CDR3 amino acids: CASSLQPSAMRGAGELFF. As DNA, the CDR3 is TGTGCCAGCAGCTTACAGCCTAGCGCCATGAGGGGCGCCGGGGAGCTGTTTTTT.

V gene TRBV7-2 combines with J gene TRBJ1-2; maybe TRBD1 (5 bases). The CDR3 is 16 amino acids. Trimming removed 5 bases at V and 3 bases at J, with 19 bases between. From germline, CDR1 is SGHTA and CDR2 FQGNSA. The CDR3 bases are TGTGCCAGCAGCGTCCCGATGGGGGGTTTACACTATGGCTACACCTTC. This sequence encodes CASSVPMGGLHYGYTF.

The chain combines TRBV30 with TRBJ1-1; no clear D gene. Trimming cost V 5 bases and J 1 base, with 8 bases left between them. Germline V lookup: CDR1 GTSNPN, CDR2 SVGIG (reference sequence). This CDR3 has 12 amino acids. CDR3 sequence reads: CAWAGSNTEAFF. The CDR3 nucleotides are TGTGCCTGGGCGGGTTCGAACACTGAAGCTTTCTTT.

This clone was recorded only once. The chain combines TRBV4-2 with TRBJ2-2; 12 bases are shared with TRBD1. The CDR3 totals 17 residues. Germline-derived CDR1 and CDR2 are LGHNA and YNFKEQ. Trimming took 1 base from V and 6 from J; bases not matched to a gene: 6. In DNA form, the CDR3 reads TGTGCCAGCAGCCAAGTGGGACAGGGGGCGGGGGCCGGGGAGCTGTTTTTT. Its protein product is CASSQVGQGAGAGELFF.

The chain is built from TRBV28 and TRBJ2-7, with 11 bases that match TRBD2. The CDR3 extends over 17 amino acids. Looked up from germline, CDR1 is MDHEN and CDR2 is SYDVKM. The V and J ends lost 6 bases and 3 bases, in that order; junction bases with no gene match: 13. CDR3 nucleotide sequence: TGTGCCAGCAGCGGGACTAGCGGATTCCTCTCCCTCTACGAGCAGTACTTC. The encoded protein is CASSGTSGFLSLYEQYF.

V gene TRBV19 combines with J gene TRBJ1-2; the D gene is possibly TRBD1 (5 bases). The CDR3 is 16 residues long. The V end lost 3 bases, the J end lost 3 bases, and 17 bases lay between the germline ends. Per the germline V gene, CDR1 is LNHDA and CDR2 is SQIVND (reference sequence). The CDR3 sequence: CASSIIRAGRDYGYTF. The DNA for the CDR3 is TGTGCCAGTAGTATTATTAGGGCGGGACGGGACTATGGCTACACCTTC.

The chain is built from TRBV18 and TRBJ1-4, with 9 bases that match TRBD1. J lost 7 bases, V lost 4 bases, and 4 bases had no gene match. The CDR3 length is 14 residues. Germline V gene lookup returns CDR1 KGHSH and CDR2 LQKENI. The CDR3 DNA reads as TGTGCCAGCTCACGGGGACAGGGCGCTGAAAAACTGTTTTTT. Translation: CASSRGQGAEKLFF.

The V gene is TRBV19, the J gene TRBJ2-5, with 9 bases lining up with TRBD1. The ends lost 5 bases at V and 4 bases at J; junction bases unmatched: 8. CDR1 is LNHDA, CDR2 SQIVND, per germline (reference sequence). The CDR3 sequence is 15 residues long. The CDR3 sequence is CASSPGQGRTETQYF. The CDR3 DNA reads as TGTGCCAGTAGTCCGGGACAGGGAAGAACAGAGACCCAGTACTTC.

V gene TRBV10-3 combines with J gene TRBJ2-2; D is unresolved. Trimming pared 9 bases from V and 1 base from J, leaving 3 bases between. Germline V lookup: CDR1 ENHRY, CDR2 SYGVKD. The CDR3 is 11 residues long. The CDR3 is CAIQNTGELFF. DNA of the CDR3: TGTGCCATTCAGAACACCGGGGAGCTGTTTTTT.

The chain recombines TRBV7-9 with TRBJ1-2; 9 bases agree with TRBD1. The germline gives CDR1 SEHNR, CDR2 FQNEAQ (reference sequence). V trimming: 4 bases; J trimming: 7 bases; junction bases outside the gene matches: 1. The CDR3 runs to 12 residues. The CDR3 sequence is CASSSDRGGYTF. In nucleotides, the CDR3 is TGTGCCAGCAGCTCGGACAGGGGTGGCTACACCTTC.

The rearrangement uses TRBV7-9 and TRBJ2-1; 10 positions agree with TRBD2. The CDR3 is 15 amino acids. Germline-derived CDR1 and CDR2 are SEHNR and FQNEAQ (reference sequence). Unmatched junction bases numbered 12, after V lost 7 bases and J lost 9 bases. CDR3 sequence reads: CASTSILAGVGEQFF. The CDR3 bases are TGTGCCAGCACCTCCATCCTAGCGGGAGTCGGTGAGCAGTTCTTC.

The J gene is TRBJ2-3, the V gene TRBV5-1; tentative D call: TRBD2 (6 bases). This CDR3 region has 14 residues. Trimming pared 2 bases from V and 4 bases from J, leaving 11 bases between. The germline V gene encodes CDR1 SGHRS and CDR2 YFSETQ. The CDR3 protein is CASSFGGSPDTQYF. CDR3 nucleotide sequence: TGCGCCAGCAGCTTCGGGGGATCCCCAGATACGCAGTATTTT.

This sequence joins TRBV18 and TRBJ2-7; possibly TRBD2 for D (5 bases). In germline, CDR1 is KGHSH, CDR2 LQKENI. V was pared by 3 bases and J by 3 bases, with 15 bases between. The CDR3 covers 15 residues. The CDR3 reads CASSPRAVRGYEQYF. CDR3 sequence (DNA): TGTGCCAGCTCACCTCGGGCGGTACGGGGCTACGAGCAGTACTTC.

The V call is TRBV5-8, the J call TRBJ2-3, with 14 bases fitting TRBD2. Germline assignment: CDR1 SGHTS and CDR2 YDEGEE. V was clipped by 2 bases and J by 4 bases; unmatched bases: 3. The CDR3 runs 16 residues. The CDR3, as DNA: TGTGCCAGCAGCTTCCGGGGACTAGCGGGAGCAGATACGCAGTATTTT. Its translation is CASSFRGLAGADTQYF.

The genes are TRBV5-1 and TRBJ2-2; possibly TRBD2 for D (7 bases). The V gene's germline CDR1 is SGHRS and CDR2 YFSETQ. V was shortened by 4 bases and J by 4 bases, with 17 bases between the two germline ends. The CDR3 totals 16 residues. The CDR3 is CASSEGGGRATGELFF. CDR3 nucleotide sequence: TGCGCCAGCAGCGAAGGGGGGGGCAGGGCCACCGGGGAGCTGTTTTTT. The whole variable domain, remainder taken from reference TRBV5-1 and TRBJ2-2, is KAGVTQTPRYLIKTRGQQVTLSCSPISGHRSVSWYQQTPGQGLQFLFEYFSETQRNKGNFPGRFSGRQFSNSRSEMNVSTLELGDSALYLCASSEGGGRATGELFFGEGSRLTVL.

V and J are TRBV7-8 and TRBJ2-1; 11 bases map to TRBD2. The CDR3 runs to 19 residues. V trimming: 1 base; J trimming: 9 bases; junction bases outside the gene matches: 17. Germline loops: CDR1 SGHVS, CDR2 FQNEAQ. The CDR3 loop reads CASSLVAGTLAGDRGEQFF. CDR3 coding DNA: TGTGCCAGCAGCTTAGTTGCGGGGACACTAGCGGGAGATAGGGGTGAGCAGTTCTTC. The complete variable domain, with remaining parts taken from reference TRBV7-8 and TRBJ2-1, reads GAGVSQSPRYKVAKRGQDVALRCDPISGHVSLFWYQQALGQGPEFLTYFQNEAQLDKSGLPSDRFFAERPEGSVSTLKIQRTQQEDSAVYLCASSLVAGTLAGDRGEQFFGPGTRLTVL.

The J gene is TRBJ2-5, the V gene TRBV19; the match to TRBD2 covers 10 bases. Germline V gives CDR1 LNHDA, CDR2 SQIVND (reference sequence). The CDR3 is made up of 16 amino acids. The trim removed 3 bases at V and 4 bases at J, leaving 8 bases unmatched. The chain's CDR3 is CASSIGRAGGTETQYF. As DNA, the CDR3 is TGTGCCAGTAGTATCGGACGAGCGGGAGGGACAGAGACCCAGTACTTC.

The chain couples TRBV28 to TRBJ2-3; weak D call: TRBD2 (6 bases). V lost 6 bases, J lost 0 bases, and 19 bases lay in between. Germline CDR1 and CDR2: MDHEN and SYDVKM. CDR3 length: 17 residues. The DNA of the CDR3 is TGTGCCAGCAGCCCCTTGGGTGGCGGGATAAGCACAGATACGCAGTATTTT. It yields the protein CASSPLGGGISTDTQYF.

This clone was recorded only once. V is TRBV29-1 and J is TRBJ1-1; D possibly corresponds to TRBD1 (5 bases). The length of the CDR3 is 11 residues. The V end lost 6 bases, the J end lost 2 bases, and 7 bases lay between the germline ends. From germline, CDR1 is SQVTM and CDR2 ANQGSEA. The CDR3 nucleotides read TGCAGCGTCTGGACAAACACTGAAGCTTTCTTT. Translated: CSVWTNTEAFF.

This rearrangement joins TRBV18 to TRBJ1-5; tentative D call: TRBD1 (5 bases). Germline V gene sequence: CDR1 KGHSH, CDR2 LQKENI. This CDR3 region has 13 residues. Trimming pared 6 bases from V and 5 bases from J, leaving 11 bases between. This CDR3 reads CASSAGGDQPQHF. CDR3 DNA: TGTGCCAGCTCGGCGGGGGGGGATCAGCCCCAGCATTTT.

The chain is built from TRBV9 and TRBJ2-2; D perhaps matches TRBD1 (6 bases). The CDR3 sequence is 17 residues long. Trimming left V 6 bases short and J 0 bases short, with 18 bases between. Germline-derived CDR1 and CDR2 are SGDLS and YYNGEE. The CDR3 DNA reads as TGTGCCAGCACCCCCACCCCAGGGGCGGCGAACACCGGGGAGCTGTTTTTT. This encodes CASTPTPGAANTGELFF.

The chain couples TRBV28 to TRBJ1-2, with 7 nucleotides matching TRBD1. Germline V lookup: CDR1 MDHEN, CDR2 SYDVKM. V lost 3 bases, J lost 13 bases, and 5 bases stayed unmatched. The CDR3 extends over 11 amino acids. In DNA, the CDR3 is TGTGCCAGCAGTTTCGGACAGGCTACCACCTTC. This gives the protein CASSFGQATTF.